The 21 T cell receptor beta chains in this list originate from one sample, sequenced in a study of blood T cell repertoires in COVID-19. Assay: immunoSEQ multiplex PCR; the TCRdb copy retains only in-frame clones and omits some. The sample yields about 120,000 clones, approximately 87% seen once. Sequencing was carried out using peripheral blood. Source of these receptors: a man aged 25 to 45 with acute or convalescent COVID-19.

This chain connects TRBV20-1 to TRBJ1-2, with TRBD1 identical over 7 bases. Germline values: CDR1 DFQATT, CDR2 SNEGSKA (reference sequence). The CDR3 contains 10 residues. Germline trimming cut 3 bases from V and 12 bases from J; bases unmatched to any gene: 4. CDR3 sequence reads: CSARATGDTF. The CDR3, as DNA: TGCAGTGCTAGGGCAACAGGGGACACCTTC.

The chain employs TRBV2 and TRBJ2-1, with 13 bases matching TRBD2. V was pared by 3 bases and J by 4 bases, with 9 bases of the junction left unmatched. The CDR3 sequence is 18 residues long. The V gene's germline CDR1 is SNHLY and CDR2 FYNNEI. CDR3 residues: CASSEGLAGKADYNEQFF. CDR3 DNA sequence: TGTGCCAGCAGTGAGGGACTAGCGGGAAAAGCGGATTACAATGAGCAGTTCTTC.

Only one count was recorded for this clone. This chain links TRBV27 with TRBJ2-3; D is undetermined. This CDR3 is 16 amino acids long. Germline loops: CDR1 MNHEY, CDR2 SMNVEV (reference sequence). Between the trimmed V and J ends, which lost 3 bases and 0 bases, there was a span of 13 bases. CDR3 loop: CASSLLLTSSTDTQYF. As DNA, the CDR3 is TGTGCCAGCAGTTTGCTTCTGACTTCTAGCACAGATACGCAGTATTTT.

V is TRBV11-2 and J is TRBJ1-5; D uncertain. V was clipped by 3 bases and J by 3 bases, with 6 bases between them. The germline V gene has CDR1 SGHAT and CDR2 FQNNGV. The CDR3 contains 13 residues. CDR3 sequence reads: CASSLESNQPQHF. CDR3 bases: TGTGCCAGCAGCTTGGAGTCCAATCAGCCCCAGCATTTT.

V is TRBV29-1 and J is TRBJ2-3, with 15 bases aligning to TRBD2. Germline V CDR1 and CDR2: SQVTM, ANQGSEA. V trimming: 5 bases; J trimming: 1 base; junction bases outside the gene matches: 7. The CDR3 totals 17 residues. CDR3 protein: CSVMGLAGGGGTDTQYF. CDR3 nucleotide sequence: TGCAGCGTTATGGGACTAGCGGGAGGCGGGGGCACAGATACGCAGTATTTT.

This rearrangement joins TRBV10-3 to TRBJ1-1; 8 bases match TRBD1. Germline CDR1 reads ENHRY; CDR2 reads SYGVKD. Germline trimming cut 5 bases from V and 5 bases from J; bases unmatched to any gene: 10. The CDR3 totals 15 residues. The CDR3 region has the DNA TGTGCCATCAGTTCGAGTCAGGGGGCGCAGACTGAAGCTTTCTTT. Amino acids: CAISSSQGAQTEAFF.

The V gene is TRBV25-1, the J gene TRBJ2-4; no reliable D call. V was trimmed by 6 bases and J by 3 bases, leaving 18 bases between them. The germline V gene has CDR1 MGHDK and CDR2 SYGVNS. The CDR3 runs to 16 residues. The CDR3 DNA reads as TGTGCCAGCAGGTCTTTTGACCCCTCGGGCAAAAACATTCAGTACTTC. Translation: CASRSFDPSGKNIQYF. The variable domain in full, with the rest retrieved from reference TRBV25-1 and TRBJ2-4, is EADIYQTPRYLVIGTGKKITLECSQTMGHDKMYWYQQDPGMELHLIHYSYGVNSTEKGDLSSESTVSRIRTEHFPLTLESARPSHTSQYLCASRSFDPSGKNIQYFGAGTRLSVL.

The CDR3 region is CASSLGQLSYNEQFF. CDR3 bases: TGTGCCAGCAGCTTAGGACAGCTCTCCTACAATGAGCAGTTCTTC. The rearrangement uses TRBV11-2 and TRBJ2-1; a possible D gene is TRBD1 (5 bases). From germline, CDR1 is SGHAT and CDR2 FQNNGV. V was trimmed by 1 base and J by 0 bases, leaving 7 bases between them. The length of the CDR3 is 15 residues.

The chain carries TRBV7-8 and TRBJ2-5; 11 bases fit TRBD2. The germline gives CDR1 SGHVS, CDR2 FQNEAQ. V lost 5 bases and J lost 2; bases outside the gene matches: 10. There are 17 residues in the CDR3. The CDR3 is CASSAPTSGILQETQYF. DNA of the CDR3: TGTGCCAGCAGCGCCCCGACTAGCGGGATCCTTCAAGAGACCCAGTACTTC.

The chain links TRBV4-3 to TRBJ2-7, with a tentative D call TRBD2 (6 bases). The V end lost 3 bases, the J end lost 2 bases, and 14 bases lay between the germline ends. Germline-derived CDR1 and CDR2 are LGHNA and YSLEER. This CDR3 comprises 15 residues. CDR3 DNA sequence: TGCGCCAGCAGCCAGGACCGGGACTCCACCTACGAGCAGTACTTC. Translated, it gives CASSQDRDSTYEQYF.

V is TRBV12-3 or TRBV12-4 and J is TRBJ1-1; no firm D call. V lost 5 bases and J lost 0, with 7 bases in between. The CDR3 spans 13 residues. The CDR3: CASSPGLNTEAFF. CDR3 in DNA: TGTGCCAGCAGTCCTGGGCTGAACACTGAAGCTTTCTTT.

The V and J genes are TRBV6-5 and TRBJ1-1; the D gene is possibly TRBD1 (6 bases). Germline V CDR1 and CDR2: MNHEY, SVGAGI. The CDR3 runs to 14 residues. With 7 bases removed from V and 5 bases from J, the gap between germline ends came to 17 bases. The CDR3 loop reads CASNSLGQGTEAFF. As DNA, the CDR3 is TGTGCCAGCAATTCGTTGGGGCAGGGGACTGAAGCTTTCTTT.

This clone was observed once. This rearrangement joins TRBV3-1 (or the pseudogene TRBV3-2) to TRBJ2-3; TRBD2 matches 15 bases. Germline V gene sequence: CDR1 LGHDT, CDR2 YNNKEL (reference sequence). The V gene end was trimmed by 4 bases and the J gene end by 4 bases; junction bases not matched to a gene: 3. This CDR3 is built from 16 residues. The CDR3 DNA sequence: TGTGCCAGCAGCCTTGGACTAGCGGGAGGGTCAGATACGCAGTATTTT. Translation gives CASSLGLAGGSDTQYF.

The chain has TRBV27 and TRBJ2-1; 11 bases map to TRBD2. The CDR3 loop spans 12 amino acids. Germline V gene sequence: CDR1 MNHEY, CDR2 SMNVEV (reference sequence). Trimming removed 10 bases from V and 12 bases from J; junction bases left unmatched: 8. Written as DNA, the CDR3 is TGTGCCACCTGGACTAGCGGGCGTCGGCAGTTCTTC. Translated, it gives CATWTSGRRQFF.

The chain recombines TRBV5-5 with TRBJ1-5; D may be TRBD1 (6 bases). Germline CDR1 is SGHKS and CDR2 is YYEKEE (reference sequence). This CDR3 region has 14 residues. V shed 2 bases and J shed 1 base, with 7 bases lying between them. The CDR3 nucleotides read TGTGCCAGCAGCTTTGGACAGAGCAATCAGCCCCAGCATTTT. It codes for CASSFGQSNQPQHF.

V is TRBV5-6 and J is TRBJ2-7, with a tentative D call TRBD1 (5 bases). The CDR3 totals 13 residues. Germline values: CDR1 SGHDT, CDR2 YYEEEE. V dropped 4 bases and J dropped 7 bases, with 15 bases sitting between them. In nucleotides, the CDR3 is TGTGCCAGCAGCATCACAGGTACGGAGGAGCAGTACTTC. Translating it yields CASSITGTEEQYF.

V usage is TRBV27 and J usage is TRBJ2-1, with a possible D match to TRBD2 (6 bases). Trimming pared 5 bases from V and 0 bases from J, leaving 17 bases between. This CDR3 comprises 17 residues. Germline V gives CDR1 MNHEY, CDR2 SMNVEV (reference sequence). The CDR3 DNA reads TGTGCCAGCAGTCCCCGACTAGGCCCTAGCTCCTACAATGAGCAGTTCTTC. It codes for CASSPRLGPSSYNEQFF.

CDR3 in amino acids: CASSYSIVGTEAFF. The CDR3 coding sequence is TGTGCCAGCAGTTACTCGATAGTCGGCACTGAAGCTTTCTTT. This chain links TRBV6-5 with TRBJ1-1; D gene ambiguous. The V and J ends lost 0 bases and 4 bases respectively, with 9 bases between them. The germline V gene encodes CDR1 MNHEY and CDR2 SVGAGI. This CDR3 spans 14 amino acids.

V usage is TRBV5-4 and J usage is TRBJ2-7; a possible D gene is TRBD1 (5 bases). The V gene lost 4 bases and the J gene lost 3 bases, with 11 bases spanning the gap. CDR1 and CDR2 from the germline V gene are SGHNT and YYREEE (reference sequence). The CDR3 loop spans 13 amino acids. This CDR3 is CASSVQGHYEQYV. The CDR3 region has the DNA TGTGCCAGCAGCGTCCAGGGCCACTACGAGCAGTACGTC.

This clone was counted a single time. V gene TRBV4-1 combines with J gene TRBJ1-3, with TRBD1 as a possible D gene (6 bases). Trimming removed 1 base at V and 2 bases at J, with 15 bases between. CDR1 is MGHRA, CDR2 YSYEKL, per germline. CDR3 size: 17 residues. CDR3 nucleotide sequence: TGCGCCAGCAGCCAAGGGGTATTACAGGGAGCTGGAAACACCATATATTTT. This translates into CASSQGVLQGAGNTIYF.

The DNA of the CDR3 is TGCGCCAGCAGCATGCAAACAGGGAACACTGAAGCTTTCTTT. Its protein product is CASSMQTGNTEAFF. V and J are TRBV5-1 and TRBJ1-1; a weak D match, TRBD1 (5 bases). This CDR3 spans 14 amino acids. CDR1 and CDR2 (germline): SGHRS, YFSETQ. V lost 4 bases to trimming and J lost 1 base, with 11 bases between them.